Shown below are 9 T cell receptor beta chains from a single sample sequenced in a study of cytomegalovirus exposure and HLA in healthy donors. A multiplex PCR was run with 60 Vbeta primers and 13 Jbeta primers. Generated by immunoSEQ multiplex PCR, the TCRdb table keeps only in-frame clones and is missing some. This sample has under 250,000 clones, with roughly 84% found just once. The sequenced material came from PBMCs. The receptors shown here come from a girl aged 2-10 years in good health and CMV-seronegative.

This clone was found a few times. J is TRBJ1-1 and V is TRBV7-6, with TRBD1 matching over 7 bases. Germline V CDR1 and CDR2: SGHVS, FNYEAQ. Trimming cost V 5 bases and J 11 bases; bases outside gene matches: 14. This CDR3 has 14 residues. The CDR3 here is CASSRDSLLPGAFF. The CDR3 nucleotides are TGTGCCAGCAGCCGGGACAGTCTCCTCCCTGGGGCTTTCTTT.

This clone showed up just once. The chain has TRBV11-3 and TRBJ2-1; 7 bases map to TRBD1. V was pared by 1 base and J by 6 bases, with 9 bases of the junction left unmatched. Germline V gene sequence: CDR1 SGHNT, CDR2 YENEEA. The CDR3 has 16 residues. The CDR3 DNA sequence: TGTGCCAGCAGCTTAGGAGGGGCAGGGGGTCGCAATGAGCAGTTCTTC. Protein: CASSLGGAGGRNEQFF.

The chain combines TRBV7-9 with TRBJ2-7; 7 bases are shared with TRBD1. There are 14 residues in the CDR3. V shed 3 bases, J shed 9 bases, and the junction held 11 bases outside the gene matches. CDR1 and CDR2 from the germline V gene are SEHNR and FQNEAQ (reference sequence). The DNA of the CDR3 is TGTGCCAGCAGCTTCAGGGACAGCTTGAAGGGGCAGTACTTC. This translates into CASSFRDSLKGQYF.

This clone has just a few counts. The rearrangement uses TRBV7-9 and TRBJ2-4; perhaps TRBD2 as D (5 bases). Germline CDR1 is SEHNR and CDR2 is FQNEAQ (reference sequence). V was clipped by 5 bases and J by 7 bases, with 18 bases between them. This CDR3 is built from 15 residues. CDR3 amino acids: CASSPGGERRNIQYF. The CDR3, as DNA: TGTGCCAGCAGCCCAGGAGGTGAGAGGAGGAACATTCAGTACTTC.

This chain connects TRBV7-9 to TRBJ2-7; possibly TRBD2 for D (6 bases). The V end was cut by 2 bases, the J end by 0 bases, with 17 bases between. CDR1 is SEHNR and CDR2 is FQNEAQ in the germline V gene (reference sequence). The length of the CDR3 is 17 residues. CDR3 sequence reads: CASSLRSRTNTSYEQYF. The CDR3 nucleotides read TGTGCCAGCAGCTTAAGGTCCCGGACTAATACCTCCTACGAGCAGTACTTC. The whole variable domain, filled in from reference TRBV7-9 and TRBJ2-7, reads DTGVSQNPRHKITKRGQNVTFRCDPISEHNRLYWYRQTLGQGPEFLTYFQNEAQLEKSRLLSDRFSAERPKGSFSTLEIQRTEQGDSAMYLCASSLRSRTNTSYEQYFGPGTRLTVT.

The chain has TRBV7-9 and TRBJ1-1; 8 bases are a match to TRBD1. With V trimmed by 5 bases and J by 8 bases, 4 bases remained unmatched. CDR1 and CDR2 from the germline V gene are SEHNR and FQNEAQ (reference sequence). This CDR3 has 12 amino acids. The CDR3 DNA reads TGTGCCAGCAGCCCTAGGACAGGGGAAGCTTTCTTT. Its translation is CASSPRTGEAFF.

This clone was observed a few times. The chain combines TRBV7-2 with TRBJ2-5, with 8 positions matching TRBD2. CDR3 length: 15 amino acids. V shed 2 bases and J 4 bases; nucleotides not matched to a gene: 6. Germline-derived CDR1 and CDR2 are SGHTA and FQGNSA. The CDR3 DNA sequence: TGTGCCAGCAGCTTACTCCGGGGGGGCCGAGAGACCCAGTACTTC. Amino acids: CASSLLRGGRETQYF. Variable domain in full (rest from reference TRBV7-2 and TRBJ2-5): GAGVSQSPSNKVTEKGKDVELRCDPISGHTALYWYRQSLGQGLEFLIYFQGNSAPDKSGLPSDRFSAERTGGSVSTLTIQRTQQEDSAVYLCASSLLRGGRETQYFGPGTRLLVL.

The chain recombines TRBV5-1 with TRBJ1-3, with D hard to call. Trimming stripped 2 bases from V and 2 bases from J, with 2 bases between. CDR1 SGHRS and CDR2 YFSETQ come from the germline V gene. This CDR3 is 12 amino acids long. The CDR3 DNA sequence: TGCGCCAGCAGCTTCGCTGGAAACACCATATATTTT. Amino acid sequence: CASSFAGNTIYF.

The chain is built from TRBV7-3 and TRBJ2-3; maybe TRBD1 (6 bases). Germline lookup yields CDR1 SGHTA and CDR2 FQGTGA. The CDR3 contains 14 residues. V lost 2 bases and J 4 bases, leaving 10 bases between the germline ends. The CDR3 spells CASSLGGSADTQYF. CDR3 sequence (DNA): TGTGCCAGCAGCTTAGGGGGCTCGGCAGATACGCAGTATTTT. The full variable domain, with the rest looked up from reference TRBV7-3 and TRBJ2-3, is GAGVSQTPSNKVTEKGKYVELRCDPISGHTALYWYRQSLGQGPEFLIYFQGTGAADDSGLPNDRFFAVRPEGSVSTLKIQRTERGDSAVYLCASSLGGSADTQYFGPGTRLTVL.